These 15 T cell receptor beta chains came from one sample sequenced in a study of CD8 T cells in Susac syndrome. Reverse transcription of roughly 0.5 to 1 ug RNA was carried out with random hexamers. MiXCR, run by TCRdb on the immunoSEQ multiplex PCR reads, gives a single entry per CDR3 protein. Among some 47,000 distinct CDR3 sequences listed, 92% were seen once. Sequencing was carried out using CD8+ T cells from PBMCs. The source of these receptors is a human donor in good health.

The chain combines TRBV29-1 with TRBJ2-2, with TRBD2 matching 10 bases. Germline CDR1 reads SQVTM; CDR2 reads ANQGSEA. Trimming removed 3 bases from V and 1 base from J; junction bases left unmatched: 8. This CDR3 has 17 residues. The CDR3 DNA is TGCAGCGTTGATTTGGCTACTAGCGGGGTGAACACCGGGGAGCTGTTTTTT. Translation gives CSVDLATSGVNTGELFF.

About this clonotype: Its ends do not fully match the called genes, so a read error is possible. The gene calls are TRBV25-1 and TRBJ2-2; D remains ambiguous. The germline CDR1 and CDR2 sequences are MGHDK and SYGVNS. This CDR3 is 14 amino acids long. The CDR3 reads CTSSESRETGELFF. The CDR3 DNA reads as TGTACCAGCAGTGAATCTAGGGAAACCGGGGAGCTGTTTTTT.

This chain joins TRBV4-1 and TRBJ2-7; 14 bases are a match to TRBD2. Trimming at V came to 1 base and at J to 0 bases, leaving 2 bases not matched to a gene. This CDR3 has 17 amino acids. Germline V lookup: CDR1 MGHRA, CDR2 YSYEKL. The CDR3 spells CASSQGLAGGSSYEQYF. In nucleotides, the CDR3 is TGCGCCAGCAGCCAAGGACTAGCGGGAGGGAGCTCCTACGAGCAGTACTTC.

This clonotype was observed a single time. J is TRBJ2-7 and V is TRBV7-2; D might be TRBD2 (6 bases). This CDR3 is built from 12 residues. The germline gives CDR1 SGHTA, CDR2 FQGNSA. V was shortened by 5 bases and J by 2 bases, with 7 bases between the two germline ends. CDR3 nucleotide sequence: TGTGCCAGCAGCCGCGGGACCTACGAGCAGTACTTC. Amino acid sequence: CASSRGTYEQYF.

The CDR3: CASSEGLGPHWGYTF. As DNA, the CDR3 is TGCGCCAGCAGTGAGGGTTTGGGTCCTCACTGGGGCTACACCTTC. J is TRBJ1-2 and V is TRBV10-2; D not certain. Germline V lookup: CDR1 WSHSY, CDR2 SAAADI. CDR3 size: 15 residues. Trimming left V 2 bases short and J 8 bases short, with 18 bases between.

The chain carries TRBV29-1 and TRBJ1-2; 7 bases agree with TRBD1. The length of the CDR3 is 16 residues. V was pared by 5 bases and J by 5 bases, with 17 bases of the junction left unmatched. The germline gives CDR1 SQVTM, CDR2 ANQGSEA. The CDR3 sequence: CSVTPGTELAEYGYTF. The CDR3 region has the DNA TGCAGCGTTACTCCCGGGACAGAACTGGCCGAATATGGCTACACCTTC.

V is TRBV7-9 and J is TRBJ1-2; TRBD1 agrees at 9 bases. The CDR3 is 15 residues long. V was pared by 0 bases and J by 6 bases, with 5 bases of the junction left unmatched. From germline, CDR1 is SEHNR and CDR2 FQNEAQ (reference sequence). CDR3 nucleotide sequence: TGTGCCAGCAGCTTAGCTGGACAGGGGAAGCATGGCTACACCTTC. Protein sequence: CASSLAGQGKHGYTF.

This chain connects TRBV11-2 to TRBJ2-7, with TRBD1 matching over 7 bases. V lost 5 bases to trimming and J lost 0 bases; unmatched junction nucleotides: 7. CDR3 length: 15 residues. Germline lookup yields CDR1 SGHAT and CDR2 FQNNGV. The CDR3 region is CASSPIDRASYEQYF. The CDR3 nucleotides are TGTGCCAGCAGCCCCATTGACAGGGCCTCCTACGAGCAGTACTTC. Together with reference TRBV11-2 and TRBJ2-7, the CDR3 gives the full variable domain: EAGVAQSPRYKIIEKRQSVAFWCNPISGHATLYWYQQILGQGPKLLIQFQNNGVVDDSQLPKDRFSAERLKGVDSTLKIQPAKLEDSAVYLCASSPIDRASYEQYFGPGTRLTVT.

The gene calls are TRBV3-1 and TRBJ2-3; D call uncertain. The CDR3 is 14 amino acids. V lost 1 base and J 3 bases, leaving 8 bases between the germline ends. The germline V gene encodes CDR1 LGHDT and CDR2 YNNKEL (reference sequence). The CDR3 DNA is TGTGCCAGCAGCCAAGCACCATTAACAGATACGCAGTATTTT. It is translated as CASSQAPLTDTQYF.

The rearrangement joins TRBV5-6 to TRBJ2-3; TRBD1 matches 7 bases. The CDR3 runs 14 residues. CDR1 is SGHDT, CDR2 YYEEEE, per germline. Trimming at V came to 4 bases and at J to 4 bases, leaving 6 bases not matched to a gene. This CDR3 reads CASSADRSPDTQYF. DNA of the CDR3: TGTGCCAGCAGCGCGGACAGGTCGCCAGATACGCAGTATTTT.

The V gene is TRBV27, the J gene TRBJ1-6, with D possibly being TRBD1 (5 bases). Germline V gene lookup returns CDR1 MNHEY and CDR2 SMNVEV (reference sequence). V was clipped by 3 bases and J by 11 bases, with 14 bases between them. The CDR3 spans 14 residues. The CDR3 DNA reads as TGTGCCAGCAGTTTGGGGGGTCTTTGGACACCCCTCCACTTT. This codes for CASSLGGLWTPLHF.

The chain carries TRBV21-1 and TRBJ2-7. TRBV21-1 is deemed a pseudogene. CDR3 length equals 15 residues. DNA for the CDR3: TGTGCCAGCAGCAAATCGAAACCGGGAGTCTACGAGCAGTACTTC. It codes for CASSKSKPGVYEQYF.

V and J are TRBV7-9 and TRBJ1-5, with 8 positions matching TRBD1. CDR1 and CDR2 from the germline V gene are SEHNR and FQNEAQ (reference sequence). Losses at the gene ends were 1 base for V and 6 bases for J; bases not matched to a gene: 8. The CDR3 runs to 16 residues. CDR3: CASSLVGQGASQPQHF. CDR3 nucleotide sequence: TGTGCCAGCAGCTTAGTGGGGCAGGGGGCTAGTCAGCCCCAGCATTTT.

The table lists this clonotype with a count of one. J is TRBJ2-7 and V is TRBV27, with D possibly matching TRBD1 (6 bases). The CDR3 consists of 14 residues. Looked up from germline, CDR1 is MNHEY and CDR2 is SMNVEV (reference sequence). The V end lost 6 bases, the J end lost 1 base, and 13 bases lay between the germline ends. The CDR3 loop is CASRPGVSSYEQYF. CDR3 nucleotide sequence: TGTGCCAGCAGGCCAGGGGTGTCATCCTACGAGCAGTACTTC.

V is TRBV7-8 and J is TRBJ2-5; D is unresolved. V lost 5 bases and J 5 bases, leaving 27 bases between the germline ends. This CDR3 region has 18 residues. In germline, CDR1 is SGHVS, CDR2 FQNEAQ. In DNA, the CDR3 is TGTGCCAGCAGCAAACTACTCGCGCTGGGAAGGCCGTTGGAGACCCAGTACTTC. It translates to CASSKLLALGRPLETQYF.